This T cell receptor (beta chain) was retrieved from a study of regulatory T cells in long-lasting Graves disease (dated by TCRdb to the early 2020s). In terms of the full investigation: Newly diagnosed Graves' disease patients had taken antithyroid drugs for less than 3 months. Patients with persistent Graves' disease were compared with patients with newly diagnosed Graves' disease using TCR sequencing and RNA sequencing of peripheral blood. A total of around 35 samples underwent TCR sequencing, from 13 patients with persistent Graves' disease and 20 or so patients with newly diagnosed Graves' disease. The study took place in China and was registered as a clinical trial.

For CDR1 and CDR2, the germline V gene (reference sequence) lists DFQATT and SNEGSKA. Taken from cysteine to phenylalanine, the CDR3 has 14 residues. The entry retains the CDR3 DNA only, 42 bases that are in frame from base 1. V loses 6 bases at its end and J loses 7 bases; junction bases beyond the gene matches: 10. Paper-wide results and their limitations: As a limitation, the authors acknowledged that the small sample size may reduce accuracy. Sequencing and analysis were restricted to the TCR beta chain. TRBV28, TRBJ1-2 and TRBJ2-5 were preferentially used in persistent disease, while TRBV20-1 and TRBJ2-1 were favored in newly diagnosed disease. Compared with newly diagnosed patients, patients with persistent Graves' disease had lower TCR Shannon entropy and fewer highly expanded clones, which suggests clonal expansion. The study examined only peripheral blood because the primary lesion, thyroid tissue, could not be accessed. A larger number of public clonotypes was shared among persistent patients (over 2,500) than among newly diagnosed patients (about 990).

In light of the paper, this sample's time point label describes: newly diagnosed GD, antithyroid drugs for less than 3 months. For both TCR sequencing and RNA sequencing, RNA was extracted from PBMCs in TRIzol. Graves' disease was diagnosed according to American Thyroid Association guidelines. Patients for the study were recruited at an endocrinology department in Xi'an, China. Each patient gave around 9 milliliters of peripheral blood, collected in an EDTA anticoagulant tube. PBMCs were isolated by Ficoll Paque Plus density gradient separation without further T cell sorting. An Agilent 2100 Bioanalyzer and agarose gel were used to check RNA quality, while a NanoDrop 2000 measured RNA concentration. Library construction relied on multiplex PCR. Sequencing used an Illumina HiSeq 4000. To build TCR beta libraries, CDR3 regions were amplified by Arm-PCR using iRepertoire HTBI primers. Before sequencing, the PCR products underwent gel purification. The source study handled its data this way. Gene usage analysis of CDR3 amino acid clonotypes relied on the roughly 64 TRBV and 12 to 15 TRBJ segments identified across samples. COPE and FqMerger were used to merge filtered high-quality paired reads into contigs. Contigs were aligned with BLAST to IMGT TRBV, TRBD and TRBJ reference genes, and CDR3 was defined per IMGT. Clonotypes above 0.1% frequency were classified as highly expanded clones. Shannon entropy was used to measure repertoire diversity, and the Gini coefficient was used to measure V-J evenness. A clonotype was considered public if more than one individual shared it. TCRdb ran its own pipeline on the public reads, namely fastp trimming at Q25 and MiXCR clone calling, and kept in-frame beta chains. CDR3 protein duplicates are merged, each entry listing the most common genes and DNA. None of the V and J calls come from the authors' own analysis; TCRdb made them. A total of 350,000 to 450,000 distinct CDR3 sequences appear in this sample, over 15% of them only once. The biggest ten clones account for roughly 27% of the sample.

This clonotype was recorded many times. Its antigen target is currently unknown. Base qualities are not provided; no much larger clone lies one nucleotide away. The sample also formed part of further work on T cells in Graves' hyperthyroidism and ophthalmopathy. From that second study: Stable Graves' hyperthyroidism was defined as the absence of progression to ophthalmopathy over 18 months of follow-up. Hyperthyroidism patients were newly diagnosed, with disease duration under 2 months, and aged 18 to 65 years. Exclusion was applied to patients with uncontrolled infections, other autoimmune diseases, pregnancy or lactation. Diagnoses were based on clinical symptoms, serum thyroxine and TRAb, thyroid ultrasound and orbital computed tomography. For the first round of RT-PCR on the TCR CDR3, the HTBI primer set was used together with the Qiagen OneStep RT-PCR kit. Most expanded thyroid clonotypes (frequency above 0.001) were also found in blood, which suggests that blood repertoires may mirror thyroid immune responses. A model built on a 13 V-J signature distinguished ophthalmopathy from stable hyperthyroidism, reaching about 89% sensitivity and 81% to 83% specificity in cross-validation and 80%/75% in testing. In validation, progression to ophthalmopathy was predicted by the model with roughly 69% sensitivity and around 76% specificity, a median of roughly 6.4 months before onset. To identify TCR V-J signatures that set the groups apart, the researchers used a discovery cohort of more than 95 patients, made up of roughly 45 with Graves' ophthalmopathy and about 59 with stable Graves' hyperthyroidism. An independent validation cohort of 18 to 20 hyperthyroidism patients and approximately 16 patients who later progressed to ophthalmopathy tested prospective prediction of ophthalmopathy. The approximately 97 discovery patients were randomly divided into training and test sets at a 7:3 ratio. Thyroid tissue and blood T-cell repertoires from six Graves' hyperthyroidism patients were also compared in the study. Once sampling was done, hyperthyroidism patients were given methimazole at a starting dose of 30 mg daily, whereas ophthalmopathy patients were given high-dose intravenous methylprednisolone. Libraries were constructed in a second round of multiplex PCR, after which size selection and purification were carried out. Paired-end sequencing of the libraries was performed with 100 bp reads on an Illumina HiSeq2000. SOAPnuke was used to process the raw data, throwing out any read that contained adapters or uncalled bases, had a mean Phred below 15, or lacked an exact constant-primer or identifier match. High-quality paired reads were merged with COPE v1.2.5, and unique nucleotide sequences were defined as clonotypes. MiTCR v1.1 was used to align clonotypes to the IMGT TRBV, TRBD and TRBJ reference segments. Analysis was restricted to V-J combinations with a frequency above 0.0001, which covered about 99% of repertoires. The TCS score was defined as the ratio of F50 (clonal expansion) to E x V (chaos), calculated using BLOSUM62-based TCRdist between CDR3 peptides within each V-J. Welch's t-statistics and random forest reduced 500 to 550 V-J features to some 14, which were used in a naive Bayes classifier (R e1071). Sample size was not statistically predetermined, and investigators were not blinded to group allocation. The paper reports TCR Vbeta CDR3 sequencing of some 140 peripheral blood samples: 40 or so ophthalmopathy, over 70 hyperthyroidism and 17 progressor patients.

The V and J genes are TRBV20-1 and TRBJ2-7, with TRBD2 matching 12 junction bases. The sequencing used peripheral blood mononuclear cells (PBMCs), collected at new diagnosis, from a patient treated with antithyroid drugs. The receptor comes from a man in his forties with Graves disease. Donor details come from another sample of the same person, matched by shared clones. The CDR3 region reads CSARPGLAGDEQYF. The nucleotide sequence is given as TGCAGTGCGCGTCCGGGACTAGCGGGTGATGAGCAGTACTTC.